This is a list of T cell receptor beta chains from one sample in a study of vaccination effects on CD4 cells after COVID-19. No cognate antigen is known for these TCRs. Profiling relied on immunoSEQ multiplex PCR, and the TCRdb table lists in-frame clones only, not all of them. Here the sample spans about 66,000 clones, 76% being singletons. The sample consisted of CD4+ T cells from PBMCs cultured with HCoV-OC43 spike peptides, taken after COVID-19 vaccination. The source is a human donor who received a COVID-19 vaccine. The CDR3 runs from the conserved cysteine through the conserved F or W. Each record gives: clone size, J gene, V gene, CDR3 protein. Expanded clones are given a class, and other clones once, few, many or no size at all.

clone_size: once; j_call: TRBJ2-3; v_call: TRBV7-3; cdr3_aa: CASSKEGGFADTQYF
clone_size: NA; j_call: TRBJ2-3; v_call: TRBV5-8; cdr3_aa: CASPGTILSTKTDTQYF
clone_size: few; j_call: TRBJ1-2; v_call: TRBV7-2; cdr3_aa: CASSLGGLDDGYTF
clone_size: NA; j_call: TRBJ2-4; v_call: TRBV7-2; cdr3_aa: CASSFSGGENIQYF
clone_size: NA; j_call: TRBJ1-1; v_call: TRBV30; cdr3_aa: CAWSHTQGTEAFF
clone_size: NA; j_call: TRBJ1-5; v_call: TRBV7-5; cdr3_aa: CARSLTLGGQPQHF
clone_size: NA; j_call: TRBJ2-1; v_call: TRBV12-5; cdr3_aa: CASGLVLSGAGGHNEQFF
clone_size: few; j_call: TRBJ1-1; v_call: TRBV19; cdr3_aa: CASSMTGNTEAFF
clone_size: once; j_call: TRBJ2-1; v_call: TRBV11-2; cdr3_aa: CASSLGGTGGYEQFF
clone_size: NA; j_call: TRBJ2-6; v_call: TRBV30; cdr3_aa: CAWTTGLSGANVLTF
clone_size: NA; j_call: TRBJ2-3; v_call: TRBV5-1; cdr3_aa: CASSRLEGGDTQYF
clone_size: NA; j_call: TRBJ2-1; v_call: TRBV7-8; cdr3_aa: CASSLSETTNEQFF
clone_size: NA; j_call: TRBJ1-1; v_call: TRBV7-9; cdr3_aa: CASSPLGTGRNTEAFF
clone_size: NA; j_call: TRBJ2-3; v_call: TRBV7-9; cdr3_aa: CASSYQGAGDDTQYF
clone_size: NA; j_call: TRBJ1-3; v_call: TRBV4-1; cdr3_aa: CASSQANLGTAGNTIYF
clone_size: NA; j_call: TRBJ1-2; v_call: TRBV24-1; cdr3_aa: CATSDLAFRGYTF
clone_size: NA; j_call: TRBJ2-4; v_call: TRBV4-2; cdr3_aa: CASSQERVPENIQYF
clone_size: NA; j_call: TRBJ1-2; v_call: TRBV6-6; cdr3_aa: CASSLLSGSSINYGYTF
clone_size: few; j_call: TRBJ2-2; v_call: TRBV24-1; cdr3_aa: CATSDPQGWVGELFF
clone_size: NA; j_call: TRBJ1-3; v_call: TRBV19; cdr3_aa: CASSTTTTGAGNTIYF
clone_size: NA; j_call: TRBJ2-6; v_call: TRBV7-9; cdr3_aa: CASSPGPTAGVSGANVLTF
clone_size: once; j_call: TRBJ1-1; v_call: TRBV5-6; cdr3_aa: CASSPVTGRGTEAFF
clone_size: NA; j_call: TRBJ1-3; v_call: TRBV4-1; cdr3_aa: CASSRAGGAGNTIYF
clone_size: NA; j_call: TRBJ2-5; v_call: TRBV29-1; cdr3_aa: CSAITGPPETQYF